This entry describes one T cell receptor beta chain. The antigen is not known. The read is 3 residues too short to cover the CDR3 end, so that end is filled in from the germline J gene. The data derive from a study of T cells in women clearing cervical HPV infection. Study as a whole: Controls were women whose single incident HPV16 infection cleared within 12 months without precancer or cancer.

The junction had 5 bases not matched to a gene; V was cut back by 3 bases and J by 2 bases. The CDR3 sequence is 15 residues long. Per the germline V gene, CDR1 is DFQATT and CDR2 is SNEGSKA (reference sequence). Assay: immunoSEQ multiplex PCR; the TCRdb copy retains only in-frame clones and omits some. This table holds 40,000 to 60,000 clones. Study-wide results and caveats: Unknown T-cell numbers per sample may underlie the richness differences.

This clonotype originated in a woman between 18 and 70 years old with a cervical HPV16 infection that either progressed to CIN3+ or cleared (not recorded which). Source material: blood buffy coat. This chain connects TRBV20-1 to TRBJ2-7, with 12 bases fitting TRBD2. CDR3 bases read: TGCAGTGCTAGCCGACTAGCGGGGGACCCCTACGAG. Translation: CSASRLAGDPYE. The whole CDR3 protein reads CSASRLAGDPYEQYF.